This T cell receptor (beta chain) was recovered during a study of identical twins. Study results and caveats: Abundant cord blood beta clonotypes carried fewer insertions; memory repertoires showed none.

Unique molecular identifiers were present on the cDNA, and a universal primer site came from template switching. Via MiXCR, TCRdb re-called the 5' RACE reads, giving one row per CDR3 protein. The data contain some 440,000 distinct CDR3 sequences, 24% of them singletons. The CDR3 runs 15 residues. The ends lost 5 bases at V and 0 bases at J; junction bases unmatched: 4. The germline V gene encodes CDR1 SNHLY and CDR2 FYNNEI. About this clonotype itself: The antigen remains unidentified.

The same sample was also used in a study of T cells expressing NK-cell markers. From that report: Within several experiments, an anti-gamma-delta TCR antibody kept the sorting limited to alpha-beta TCR T cells. Clones of NKG2C+ T cells that had expanded were of unclear HCMV specificity.

The J gene is TRBJ2-7, the V gene TRBV2, with 10 bases fitting TRBD2. Source material: CD4+ T cells sorted from blood. This receptor was identified in a woman younger than 35 in good health. The CDR3 DNA follows: TGTGCCAGCAGTAGACTAGCGGGTAGCTCCTACGAGCAGTACTTC. Its protein is CASSRLAGSSYEQYF.